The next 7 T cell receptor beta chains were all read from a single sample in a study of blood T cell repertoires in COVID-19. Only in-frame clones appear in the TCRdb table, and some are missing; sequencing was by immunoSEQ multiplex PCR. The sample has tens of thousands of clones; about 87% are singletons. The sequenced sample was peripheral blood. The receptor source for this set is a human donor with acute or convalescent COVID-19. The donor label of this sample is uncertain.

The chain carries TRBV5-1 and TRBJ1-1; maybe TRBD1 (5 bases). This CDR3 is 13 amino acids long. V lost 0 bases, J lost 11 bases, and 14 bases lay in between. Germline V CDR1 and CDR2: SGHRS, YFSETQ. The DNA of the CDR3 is TGCGCCAGCAGCTTGGGCCCCGGGACTTGGGCTTTCTTT. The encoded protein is CASSLGPGTWAFF.

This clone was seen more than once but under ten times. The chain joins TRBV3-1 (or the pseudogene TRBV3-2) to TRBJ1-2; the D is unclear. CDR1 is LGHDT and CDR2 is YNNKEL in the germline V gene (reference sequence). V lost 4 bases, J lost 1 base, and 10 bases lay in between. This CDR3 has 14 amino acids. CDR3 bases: TGTGCCAGCAGCCCTGCTCGCGGTAACTATGGCTACACCTTC. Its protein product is CASSPARGNYGYTF.

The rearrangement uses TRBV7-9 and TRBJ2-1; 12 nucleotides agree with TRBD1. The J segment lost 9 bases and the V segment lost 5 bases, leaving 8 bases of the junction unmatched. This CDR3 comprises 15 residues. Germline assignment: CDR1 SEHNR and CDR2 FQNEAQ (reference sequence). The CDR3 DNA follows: TGTGCCAGCAGCCCCGGGACAGGGGGCGAGAGTGAGCAGTTCTTC. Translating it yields CASSPGTGGESEQFF.

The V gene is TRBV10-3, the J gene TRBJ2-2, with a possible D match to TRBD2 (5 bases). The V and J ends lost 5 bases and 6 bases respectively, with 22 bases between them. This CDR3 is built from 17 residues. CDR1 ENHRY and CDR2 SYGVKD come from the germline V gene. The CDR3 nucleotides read TGTGCCATCAGTTTCACCTCGACCGGGGATGGCCCCGGGGAGCTGTTTTTT. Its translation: CAISFTSTGDGPGELFF.

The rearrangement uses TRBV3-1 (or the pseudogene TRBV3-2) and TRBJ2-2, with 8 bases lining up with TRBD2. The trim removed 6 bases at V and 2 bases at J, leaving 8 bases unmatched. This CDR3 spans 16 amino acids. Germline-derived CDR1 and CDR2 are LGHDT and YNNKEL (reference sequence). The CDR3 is CASSGVAGTNTGELFF. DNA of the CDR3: TGTGCCAGCAGTGGGGTAGCGGGGACTAACACCGGGGAGCTGTTTTTT.

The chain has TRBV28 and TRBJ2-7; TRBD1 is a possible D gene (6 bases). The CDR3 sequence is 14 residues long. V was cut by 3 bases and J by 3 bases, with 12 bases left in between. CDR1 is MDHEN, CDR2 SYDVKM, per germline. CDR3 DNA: TGTGCCAGCAGTTTTGAGGGGGTGTTCTACGAGCAGTACTTC. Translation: CASSFEGVFYEQYF.

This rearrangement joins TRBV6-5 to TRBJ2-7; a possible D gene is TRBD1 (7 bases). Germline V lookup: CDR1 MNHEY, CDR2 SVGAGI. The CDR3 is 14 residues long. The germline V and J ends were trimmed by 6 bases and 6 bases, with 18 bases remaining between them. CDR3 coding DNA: TGTGCCAGCAGGGGCACGACAGGGACTGGCGAGCAGTACTTC. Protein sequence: CASRGTTGTGEQYF.